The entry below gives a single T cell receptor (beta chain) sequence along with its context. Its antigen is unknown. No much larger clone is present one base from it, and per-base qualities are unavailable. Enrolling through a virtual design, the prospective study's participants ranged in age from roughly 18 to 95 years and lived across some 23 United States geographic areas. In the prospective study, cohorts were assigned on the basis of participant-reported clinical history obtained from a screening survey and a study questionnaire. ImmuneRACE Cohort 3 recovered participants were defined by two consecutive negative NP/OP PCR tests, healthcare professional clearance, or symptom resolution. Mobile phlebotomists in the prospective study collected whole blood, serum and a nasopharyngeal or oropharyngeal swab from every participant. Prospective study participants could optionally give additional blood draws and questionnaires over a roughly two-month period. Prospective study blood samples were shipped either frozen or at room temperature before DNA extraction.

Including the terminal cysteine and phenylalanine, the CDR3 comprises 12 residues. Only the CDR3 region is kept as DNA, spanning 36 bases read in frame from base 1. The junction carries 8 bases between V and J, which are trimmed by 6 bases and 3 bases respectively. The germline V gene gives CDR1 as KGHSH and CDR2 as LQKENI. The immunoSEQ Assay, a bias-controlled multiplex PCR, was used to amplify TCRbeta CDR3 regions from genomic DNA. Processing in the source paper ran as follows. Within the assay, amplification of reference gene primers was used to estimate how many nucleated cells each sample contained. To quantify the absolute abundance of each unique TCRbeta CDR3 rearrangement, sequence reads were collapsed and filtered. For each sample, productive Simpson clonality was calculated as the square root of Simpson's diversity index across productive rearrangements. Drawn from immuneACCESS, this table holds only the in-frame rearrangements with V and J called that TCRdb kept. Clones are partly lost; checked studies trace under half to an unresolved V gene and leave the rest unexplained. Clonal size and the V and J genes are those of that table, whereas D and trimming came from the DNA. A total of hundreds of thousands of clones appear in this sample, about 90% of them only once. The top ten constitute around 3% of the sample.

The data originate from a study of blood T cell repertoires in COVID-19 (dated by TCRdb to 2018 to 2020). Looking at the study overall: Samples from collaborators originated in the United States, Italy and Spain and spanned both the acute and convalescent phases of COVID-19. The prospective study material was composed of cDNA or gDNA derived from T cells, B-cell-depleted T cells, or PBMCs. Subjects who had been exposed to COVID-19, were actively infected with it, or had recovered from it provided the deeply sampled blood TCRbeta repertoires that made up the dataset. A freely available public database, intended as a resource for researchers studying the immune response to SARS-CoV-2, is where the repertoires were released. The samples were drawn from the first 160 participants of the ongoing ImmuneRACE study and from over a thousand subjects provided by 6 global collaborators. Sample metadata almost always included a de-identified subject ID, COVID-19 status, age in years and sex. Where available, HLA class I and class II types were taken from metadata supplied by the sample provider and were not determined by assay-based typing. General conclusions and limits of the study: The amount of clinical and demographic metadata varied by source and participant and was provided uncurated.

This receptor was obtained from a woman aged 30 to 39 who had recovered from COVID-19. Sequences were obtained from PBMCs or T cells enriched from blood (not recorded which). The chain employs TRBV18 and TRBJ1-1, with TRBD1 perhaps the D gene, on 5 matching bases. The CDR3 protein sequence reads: CASSPRDTEAFF. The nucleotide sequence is TGTGCCAGCTCTCCCAGGGACACTGAAGCTTTCTTT.